This T cell receptor beta chain is from a study of T cell changes during pregnancy in multiple sclerosis. The CDR3 totals 15 residues. Unmatched junction bases numbered 7, after V lost 2 bases and J lost 4 bases. Germline V gives CDR1 KGHSH, CDR2 LQKENI. Repertoires were generated with immunoSEQ multiplex PCR, while TCRdb's copy carries only in-frame clones and drops some. There are some 60,000 clones in the sample; approximately 90% occur only once, and more than 1.5% lies in the top ten. This clone was seen a few times. V and J are TRBV18 and TRBJ1-1, with TRBD1 matching 7 bases. The starting material was peripheral blood, obtained after pregnancy. The receptor comes from a female donor with multiple sclerosis, enrolled in a pregnancy study. The CDR3: CASSPSGQAFTEAFF. DNA for the CDR3: TGTGCCAGCTCACCATCCGGACAGGCTTTCACTGAAGCTTTCTTT.